These 15 T cell receptor beta chains came from one sample sequenced in a study of OX40 agonist ivuxolimab in advanced cancers. TCRdb's table, derived via immunoSEQ multiplex PCR, lists solely in-frame clones and lacks some. The data show 80,000 to 100,000 clones, with 94% seen just once and 0.15% to 0.2% held by the top ten. The sample in question was CD4+ or CD8+ T cells sorted from blood, obtained in a trial of the OX40 agonist ivuxolimab. The receptors come from an adult with an advanced solid tumor such as melanoma, head and neck, liver or kidney cancer.

The J gene is TRBJ1-5, the V gene TRBV10-3; 8 bases match TRBD1. CDR1 ENHRY and CDR2 SYGVKD come from the germline V gene. V lost 5 bases and J lost 2; bases outside the gene matches: 5. The CDR3 contains 15 residues. CDR3: CAISPTTGGNQPQHF. CDR3 sequence (DNA): TGTGCCATCAGTCCCACGACAGGGGGCAATCAGCCCCAGCATTTT.

The gene calls are TRBV5-6 and TRBJ1-5, with D uncertain. The germline V gene encodes CDR1 SGHDT and CDR2 YYEEEE. Trimming shortened V by 0 bases and J by 6 bases, and 22 bases separated the two germline ends. The CDR3 sequence is 18 residues long. CDR3 sequence reads: CASSLVDRHKGQRQPQHF. The CDR3 nucleotides read TGTGCCAGCAGCTTGGTAGACCGGCATAAGGGCCAGCGTCAGCCCCAGCATTTT. The entire variable domain, with the rest obtained from reference TRBV5-6 and TRBJ1-5, is as follows: DAGVTQSPTHLIKTRGQQVTLRCSPKSGHDTVSWYQQALGQGPQFIFQYYEEEERQRGNFPDRFSGHQFPNYSSELNVNALLLGDSALYLCASSLVDRHKGQRQPQHFGDGTRLSIL.

This chain links TRBV7-2 with TRBJ2-3, with D unresolved. Germline V gene sequence: CDR1 SGHTA, CDR2 FQGNSA. The CDR3 totals 15 residues. Trimming removed 4 bases from V and 0 bases from J, with 11 bases in between. CDR3 bases: TGTGCCAGCAGCTCCCGGCCAGATAGCACAGATACGCAGTATTTT. Protein: CASSSRPDSTDTQYF.

CDR3 loop: CASSFSGLAGGANEQFF. The CDR3 DNA follows: TGTGCCAGCAGCTTTTCCGGACTAGCGGGAGGGGCGAATGAGCAGTTCTTC. J is TRBJ2-1 and V is TRBV13, with 15 bases aligning to TRBD2. CDR3 length equals 17 residues. After removal of 3 bases from V and 7 bases from J, the junction contained 7 bases not matched to a gene. Germline CDR1 PRHDT, CDR2 FYEKMQ (reference sequence).

The chain carries TRBV7-3 and TRBJ2-4, with D possibly matching TRBD1 (6 bases). V was clipped by 4 bases and J by 5 bases, with 12 bases between them. From germline, CDR1 is SGHTA and CDR2 FQGTGA. This CDR3 spans 14 amino acids. Here the CDR3 reads CASSSTGFENIQYF. As DNA, the CDR3 is TGTGCCAGCAGCTCGACAGGCTTTGAAAACATTCAGTACTTC. The complete variable domain, with remaining parts taken from reference TRBV7-3 and TRBJ2-4, reads GAGVSQTPSNKVTEKGKYVELRCDPISGHTALYWYRQSLGQGPEFLIYFQGTGAADDSGLPNDRFFAVRPEGSVSTLKIQRTERGDSAVYLCASSSTGFENIQYFGAGTRLSVL.

The V and J genes are TRBV10-1 and TRBJ1-1; no reliable D call. CDR1 and CDR2 from the germline V gene are WNHNN and SYGVQD (reference sequence). CDR3 size: 13 residues. V lost 1 base and J lost 0, with 3 bases in between. This CDR3 is CASSELLNTEAFF. The DNA of the CDR3 is TGCGCCAGCAGTGAGTTACTGAACACTGAAGCTTTCTTT.

The CDR3 bases are TGCGCCAGCAGCTCGGACAGGGGGCTCTATGGCTACACCTTC. Translation: CASSSDRGLYGYTF. The genes are TRBV5-1 and TRBJ1-2, with TRBD1 identical over 11 bases. After removal of 3 bases from V and 4 bases from J, the junction contained 2 bases not matched to a gene. The CDR3 covers 14 residues. Germline CDR1 SGHRS, CDR2 YFSETQ.

This chain links TRBV7-5 with TRBJ1-1. TRBV7-5 is a listed pseudogene. The CDR3 loop spans 14 amino acids. The CDR3 protein is CASQACMECTEAFF. The CDR3 DNA reads as TGTGCCAGCCAGGCTTGTATGGAGTGCACTGAAGCTTTCTTT.

The chain uses TRBV6-5 and TRBJ1-2; D perhaps matches TRBD1 (5 bases). CDR1 and CDR2 (germline): MNHEY, SVGAGI. The V and J ends lost 7 bases and 2 bases respectively, with 11 bases between them. The CDR3 covers 13 residues. The CDR3 protein is CASTRDLNYGYTF. CDR3 nucleotides: TGTGCCAGCACCCGGGACCTAAACTATGGCTACACCTTC.

The V and J genes are TRBV11-3 and TRBJ1-1, with D perhaps TRBD1 (5 bases). The V gene's germline CDR1 is SGHNT and CDR2 YENEEA. Trimming stripped 3 bases from V and 2 bases from J, with 10 bases between. CDR3 length: 14 residues. The CDR3 loop reads CASSFRQGNTEAFF. The CDR3 DNA is TGTGCCAGCAGCTTTCGGCAGGGAAACACTGAAGCTTTCTTT.

The rearrangement uses TRBV6-5 and TRBJ1-1; D gene uncertain. In germline, CDR1 is MNHEY, CDR2 SVGAGI. Trimming stripped 0 bases from V and 1 base from J, with 9 bases between. This CDR3 region has 15 residues. CDR3 nucleotide sequence: TGTGCCAGCAGTTACTCTGGGAAGGGGAACACTGAAGCTTTCTTT. It yields the protein CASSYSGKGNTEAFF.

This clone was seen only once. Written as DNA, the CDR3 is TGTGCCAGCAGCTTAGGGGGGGCAACCACTGAAGCTTTCTTT. Translating gives CASSLGGATTEAFF. The chain employs TRBV11-3 and TRBJ1-1; tentatively, D is TRBD1 (6 bases). CDR1 and CDR2 (germline): SGHNT, YENEEA. This CDR3 has 14 residues. V was trimmed by 1 base and J by 4 bases, leaving 10 bases between them.

The chain carries TRBV28 and TRBJ1-4; tentatively, D is TRBD1 (6 bases). Germline CDR1 is MDHEN and CDR2 is SYDVKM. The CDR3 has 12 residues. Trimming took 8 bases from V and 8 from J, leaving 12 bases between them. The CDR3 is CASCRGGEKLFF. The DNA of the CDR3 is TGTGCCAGCTGCAGGGGAGGGGAAAAACTGTTTTTT.

The chain recombines TRBV5-1 with TRBJ1-1, with D possibly TRBD1 on 6 matching bases. Germline V gene sequence: CDR1 SGHRS, CDR2 YFSETQ. CDR3 length equals 13 residues. Trimming cost V 0 bases and J 11 bases, with 14 bases left between them. This chain's CDR3 is CASSLAGASEAFF. The CDR3 bases are TGCGCCAGCAGCTTGGCGGGGGCCTCGGAGGCTTTCTTT.

The V and J genes are TRBV4-3 and TRBJ2-3; 8 bases match TRBD1. CDR3 length: 18 residues. CDR1 and CDR2 from the germline V gene are LGHNA and YSLEER. Losses at the gene ends were 0 bases for V and 1 base for J; bases not matched to a gene: 9. The CDR3 sequence: CASSQDPPGGSRTDTQYF. The DNA of the CDR3 is TGCGCCAGCAGCCAAGATCCCCCAGGGGGCTCCCGCACAGATACGCAGTATTTT.